What follows are 9 T cell receptor beta chains derived from one specimen sequenced in a study of T cell repertoires in cytomegalovirus infection. Their antigens are not known. Each CDR3 protein gets one entry after TCRdb re-called the reads with MiXCR. This table holds some 920,000 distinct CDR3 sequences, roughly 31% found once. Sequencing was performed on cultured CD8+ T cells from PBMCs, taken from culture after CMV antigen stimulation. These receptors came from a human donor in good health (CMV status not recorded). Some clones in this sample may be carry-over from other donors' samples.

This clonotype has a handful of counts. The V and J genes are TRBV7-6 and TRBJ2-7, with D possibly called TRBD1 or TRBD2 (5 bases each). Per the germline V gene, CDR1 is SGHVS and CDR2 is FNYEAQ. The CDR3 spans 12 residues. Between the trimmed V and J ends, which lost 5 bases and 3 bases, there was a span of 8 bases. The CDR3 loop is CASSRGDYEQYV. Written as DNA, the CDR3 is TGTGCCAGCAGCCGAGGGGACTACGAGCAGTACGTC.

This clonotype appeared a single time. The chain carries TRBV2 and TRBJ2-7; possible D gene TRBD1, 5 bases. Trimming pared 7 bases from V and 5 bases from J, leaving 6 bases between. The germline CDR1 and CDR2 sequences are SNHLY and FYNNEI. This CDR3 has 10 residues. The CDR3 region is CASKGNEQYV. CDR3 nucleotides: TGTGCCAGCAAGGGGAACGAGCAGTACGTC.

The table lists this clonotype with many counts. The chain joins TRBV7-2 to TRBJ2-7; 9 bases align to TRBD1. The J segment lost 1 base and the V segment lost 5 bases, leaving 6 bases of the junction unmatched. CDR1 is SGHTA, CDR2 FQGNSA, per germline. The CDR3 spans 15 residues. The CDR3: CASSEDRGLSYEQYF. The CDR3 DNA reads as TGTGCCAGCAGCGAGGACAGGGGCCTGTCCTACGAGCAGTACTTC. Full variable domain (rest looked up from reference TRBV7-2 and TRBJ2-7): GAGVSQSPSNKVTEKGKDVELRCDPISGHTALYWYRQSLGQGLEFLIYFQGNSAPDKSGLPSDRFSAERTGGSVSTLTIQRTQQEDSAVYLCASSEDRGLSYEQYFGPGTRLTVT.

This clonotype was recorded many times. The rearrangement links TRBV7-6 to TRBJ2-3; TRBD1 aligns across 9 bases. The CDR3 is made up of 15 amino acids. CDR1 and CDR2 from the germline V gene are SGHVS and FNYEAQ. V lost 4 bases and J lost 5; bases outside the gene matches: 7. The chain's CDR3 is CASSYRDREVDTQYF. The CDR3 DNA reads TGTGCCAGCAGCTACCGGGACAGGGAGGTAGATACGCAGTATTTT.

The table lists this clonotype with many counts. The chain employs TRBV7-6 and TRBJ2-1, with TRBD1 matching over 8 bases. Germline CDR1 and CDR2: SGHVS and FNYEAQ. This CDR3 contains 16 residues. The junction had 8 bases not matched to a gene; V was cut back by 1 base and J by 6 bases. Written as DNA, the CDR3 is TGTGCCAGCAGCTTAGATCCGGGACAGGTGGGCAATGAGCAGTTCTTC. This translates into CASSLDPGQVGNEQFF.

There are a few counts of this clonotype. The chain couples TRBV28 to TRBJ2-2; tentatively, D is TRBD2 (5 bases). V dropped 2 bases and J dropped 7 bases, with 11 bases sitting between them. From germline, CDR1 is MDHEN and CDR2 SYDVKM. This CDR3 comprises 14 residues. CDR3 nucleotide sequence: TGTGCCAGCAGTTTAACGGGGATGGGCGGGGAGCTGTTTTTT. Its translation is CASSLTGMGGELFF.

The genes are TRBV7-4 and TRBJ2-1, with 12 bases aligning to TRBD2. V lost 6 bases, J lost 5 bases, and 5 bases stayed unmatched. Germline V CDR1 and CDR2: SGHVT, SQSDAQ. CDR3 length: 15 amino acids. CDR3 sequence: CASSLAGGQNNEQFF. CDR3 coding DNA: TGTGCCAGCAGTCTAGCGGGGGGGCAGAACAATGAGCAGTTCTTC.

Many counts were recorded for this clonotype. This sequence joins TRBV7-6 and TRBJ2-1; D call uncertain. The CDR3 totals 13 residues. The germline V gene encodes CDR1 SGHVS and CDR2 FNYEAQ. Trimming left V 5 bases short and J 0 bases short, with 5 bases between. This CDR3 is CASSESSYNEQFF. The CDR3 DNA is TGTGCCAGCAGCGAGAGCTCCTACAATGAGCAGTTCTTC.

A few counts support this clonotype. This sequence joins TRBV7-9 and TRBJ1-2; a possible D gene is TRBD1 (6 bases). Trimming removed 0 bases from V and 6 bases from J, with 8 bases in between. The CDR3 covers 13 residues. Germline values: CDR1 SEHNR, CDR2 FQNEAQ (reference sequence). DNA for the CDR3: TGTGCCAGCAGCTTAGCTGACAGGAATGGCTACACCTTC. This translates into CASSLADRNGYTF.